The present TCR beta chain was sequenced within a study of T cells expressing NK-cell markers. No DNA is given; TCRdb re-called the 5' RACE reads and lists each CDR3 protein once. In total, the table holds roughly 150,000 distinct CDR3 sequences. This CDR3 comprises 14 residues. Per the germline V gene, CDR1 is MDHEN and CDR2 is SYDVKM. The chain uses TRBV28 and TRBJ2-1; TCRdb's D call of TRBD1 is untestable without DNA. The specimen was blood T cells: a sorted CD56 or NKG2C T cell subset, CD4+ or CD8+ T cells, or bulk PBMC T cells (not recorded which). The receptor comes from a man between 18 and 69 years old in good health. CDR3 in amino acids: CASREAGDYNEQFF.